This TCR beta chain was recovered during a study of blood T cell repertoires in COVID-19. On the study more broadly: Donors in the United States, Italy and Spain gave samples during acute or convalescent COVID-19. Sources were T cells, B-cell-depleted T cells, or PBMCs; the material itself was cDNA or gDNA.

Sequenced by immunoSEQ multiplex PCR; TCRdb stores in-frame clones only, minus some. This table has about 380,000 clones, roughly 89% appearing once. Per germline, CDR1 MNHEY and CDR2 SVGEGT. J gave up 5 bases and V 2 bases, and 6 bases lay outside the gene matches. The CDR3 sequence is 15 residues long. Material for sequencing was peripheral blood. The rearrangement joins TRBV6-2 or TRBV6-3 to TRBJ1-1; TRBD1 matches 9 bases. This sequence originates from a man between 18 and 29 years old with active or convalescent COVID-19. The CDR3, as DNA: TGTGCCAGCAGTTACCCGGGACAGGGTGAAACTGAAGCTTTCTTT. Protein product: CASSYPGQGETEAFF.